This record covers a single T cell receptor (beta chain). Its antigen is undetermined. The data are from a study of monozygotic twins with cystic fibrosis. Notes on the study in general: Monozygotic CF twin pairs shared significantly more nucleotide-identical clonotypes than unrelated CF individuals did. Co-twins had the most similar V usage for 13 of 16 pairs, J for 8. Low clonality (median roughly 0.0099) suggested a mostly naive repertoire.

Assay used: immunoSEQ multiplex PCR; TCRdb lists only in-frame clones, some missing. The sample holds thousands of clones; approximately 96% are singletons and the top ten take approximately 2.9%. Trimming removed 3 bases from V and 2 bases from J; junction bases left unmatched: 10. Germline values: CDR1 SGHKS, CDR2 YYEKEE (reference sequence). CDR3 length: 16 amino acids. Sequences were obtained from blood. The source is a boy between 2 and 15 years old with cystic fibrosis. The chain links TRBV5-5 to TRBJ2-5, with TRBD1 matching over 7 bases. The CDR3 coding sequence is TGTGCCAGCAGCTCCTTTGTCGGCAGGGGGCAAGAGACCCAGTACTTC. Translating gives CASSSFVGRGQETQYF.